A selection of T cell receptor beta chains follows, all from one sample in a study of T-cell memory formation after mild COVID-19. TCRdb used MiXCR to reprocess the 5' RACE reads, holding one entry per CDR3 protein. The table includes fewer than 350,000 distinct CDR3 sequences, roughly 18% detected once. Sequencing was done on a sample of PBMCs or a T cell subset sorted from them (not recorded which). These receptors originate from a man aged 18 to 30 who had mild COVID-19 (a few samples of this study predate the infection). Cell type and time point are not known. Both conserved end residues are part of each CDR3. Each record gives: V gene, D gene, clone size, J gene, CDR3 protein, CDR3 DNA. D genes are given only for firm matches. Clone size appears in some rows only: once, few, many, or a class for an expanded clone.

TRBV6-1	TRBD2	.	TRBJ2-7	CASRRLAVGTEQYF	TGTGCCAGCAGAAGACTAGCTGTCGGGACCGAGCAGTACTTC
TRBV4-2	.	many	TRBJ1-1	CASSQDWPGMNTEAFF	TGTGCCAGCAGCCAAGATTGGCCGGGGATGAACACTGAAGCTTTCTTT
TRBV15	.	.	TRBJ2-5	CATSRDPGVQETQYF	TGTGCCACCAGCAGAGATCCGGGAGTGCAAGAGACCCAGTACTTC
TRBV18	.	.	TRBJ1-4	CASSSRGGKGEKLFF	TGTGCCAGCTCATCACGGGGAGGAAAAGGTGAAAAACTGTTTTTT
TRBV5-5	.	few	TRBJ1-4	CASSLSAGGPEEKLFF	TGTGCCAGCAGCTTGTCAGCGGGGGGGCCCGAGGAAAAACTGTTTTTT
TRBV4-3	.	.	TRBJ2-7	CASSRRLGSGEQYF	TGCGCCAGCAGCCGCAGACTAGGGTCGGGCGAGCAGTACTTC
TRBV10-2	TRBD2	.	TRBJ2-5	CASYVRGFGGKETQYF	TGCGCCAGCTACGTGCGCGGTTTCGGGGGGAAAGAGACCCAGTACTTC
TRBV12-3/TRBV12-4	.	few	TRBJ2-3	CASSRDWGVDTQYF	TGTGCCAGCAGCCGGGACTGGGGTGTTGATACGCAGTATTTT
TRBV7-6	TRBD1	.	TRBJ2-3	CASSLAQGAGDTQYF	TGTGCCAGCAGCTTAGCGCAGGGGGCGGGAGATACGCAGTATTTT
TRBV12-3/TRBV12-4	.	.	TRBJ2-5	CASSSRDKSVAPQETQYF	TGTGCCAGCAGTTCTCGCGACAAGTCCGTGGCTCCCCAAGAGACCCAGTACTTC